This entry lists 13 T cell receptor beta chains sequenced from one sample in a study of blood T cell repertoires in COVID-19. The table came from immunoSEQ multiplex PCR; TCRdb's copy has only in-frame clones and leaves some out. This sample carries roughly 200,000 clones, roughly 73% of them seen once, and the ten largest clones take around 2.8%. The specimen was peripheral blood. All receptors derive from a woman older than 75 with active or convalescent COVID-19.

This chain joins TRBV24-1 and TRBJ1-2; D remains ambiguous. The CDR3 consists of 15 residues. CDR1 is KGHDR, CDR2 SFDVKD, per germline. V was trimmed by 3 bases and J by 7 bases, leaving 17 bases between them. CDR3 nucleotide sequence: TGTGCCACCAGTGATACGTCCTTGGAGTTAGGTGGCTACACCTTC. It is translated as CATSDTSLELGGYTF.

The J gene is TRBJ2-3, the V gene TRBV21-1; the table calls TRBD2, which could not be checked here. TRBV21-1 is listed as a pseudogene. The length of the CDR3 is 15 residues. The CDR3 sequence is CASSRGTSGLGTQYF. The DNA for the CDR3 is TGTGCCAGCAGTCGAGGGACTAGCGGACTAGGTACGCAGTATTTT.

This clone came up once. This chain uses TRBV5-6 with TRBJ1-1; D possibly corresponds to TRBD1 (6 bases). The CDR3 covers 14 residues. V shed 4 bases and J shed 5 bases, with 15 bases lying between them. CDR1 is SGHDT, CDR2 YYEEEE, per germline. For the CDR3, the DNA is TGTGCCAGCAGCATCCGGGACAAGGAGACTGAAGCTTTCTTT. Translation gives CASSIRDKETEAFF. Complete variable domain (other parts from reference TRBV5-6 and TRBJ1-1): DAGVTQSPTHLIKTRGQQVTLRCSPKSGHDTVSWYQQALGQGPQFIFQYYEEEERQRGNFPDRFSGHQFPNYSSELNVNALLLGDSALYLCASSIRDKETEAFFGQGTRLTVV.

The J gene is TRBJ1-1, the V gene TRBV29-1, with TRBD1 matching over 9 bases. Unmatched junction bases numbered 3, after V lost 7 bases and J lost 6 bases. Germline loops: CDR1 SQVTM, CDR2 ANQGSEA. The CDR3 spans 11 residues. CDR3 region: CSGRQGAEAFF. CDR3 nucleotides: TGCAGCGGAAGACAGGGGGCTGAAGCTTTCTTT.

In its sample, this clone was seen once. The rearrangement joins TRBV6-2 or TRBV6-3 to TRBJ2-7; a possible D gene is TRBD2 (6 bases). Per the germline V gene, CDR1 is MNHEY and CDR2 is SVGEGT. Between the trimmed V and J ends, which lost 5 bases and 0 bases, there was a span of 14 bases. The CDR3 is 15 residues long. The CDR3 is CASSPPWGLSYEQYF. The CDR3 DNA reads TGTGCCAGCAGTCCCCCCTGGGGACTCTCCTACGAGCAGTACTTC.

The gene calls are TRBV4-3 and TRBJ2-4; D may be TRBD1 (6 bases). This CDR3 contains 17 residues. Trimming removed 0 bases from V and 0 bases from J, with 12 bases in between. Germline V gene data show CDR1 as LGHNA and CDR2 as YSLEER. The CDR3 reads CASSQDYRDVAKNIQYF. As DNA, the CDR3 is TGCGCCAGCAGCCAAGACTACAGGGATGTAGCCAAAAACATTCAGTACTTC.

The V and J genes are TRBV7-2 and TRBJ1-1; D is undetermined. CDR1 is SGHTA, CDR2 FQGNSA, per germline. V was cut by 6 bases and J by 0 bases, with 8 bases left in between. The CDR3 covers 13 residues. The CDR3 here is CASRRSLNTEAFF. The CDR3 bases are TGTGCCAGCAGGAGGTCGCTGAACACTGAAGCTTTCTTT.

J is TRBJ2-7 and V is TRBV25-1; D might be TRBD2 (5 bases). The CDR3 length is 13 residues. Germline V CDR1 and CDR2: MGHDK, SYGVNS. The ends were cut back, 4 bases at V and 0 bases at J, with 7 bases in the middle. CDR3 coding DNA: TGTGCCAGCAGTGTTCGGGACTCCTACGAGCAGTACTTC. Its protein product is CASSVRDSYEQYF.

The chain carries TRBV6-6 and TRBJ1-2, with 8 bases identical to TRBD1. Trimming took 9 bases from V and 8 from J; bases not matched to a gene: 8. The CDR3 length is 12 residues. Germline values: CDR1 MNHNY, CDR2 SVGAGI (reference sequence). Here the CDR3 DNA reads TGTGCCAGTAAACAGGGGGAGGGGGGCTACACCTTC. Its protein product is CASKQGEGGYTF.

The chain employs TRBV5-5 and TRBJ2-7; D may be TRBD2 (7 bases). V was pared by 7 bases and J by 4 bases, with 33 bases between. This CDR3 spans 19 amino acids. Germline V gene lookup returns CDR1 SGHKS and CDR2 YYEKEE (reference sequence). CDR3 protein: CASGLEITLRGAVGYEQYF. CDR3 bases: TGTGCCAGCGGCCTTGAGATAACCCTTCGGGGGGCGGTCGGTTACGAGCAGTACTTC.

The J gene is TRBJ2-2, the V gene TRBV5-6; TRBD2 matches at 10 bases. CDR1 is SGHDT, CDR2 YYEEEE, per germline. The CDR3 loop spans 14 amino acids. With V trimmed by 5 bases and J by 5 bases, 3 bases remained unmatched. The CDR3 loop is CASRLAGRTGELFF. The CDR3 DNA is TGTGCCAGCAGACTAGCGGGGAGGACCGGGGAGCTGTTTTTT. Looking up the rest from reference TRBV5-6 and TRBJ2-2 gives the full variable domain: DAGVTQSPTHLIKTRGQQVTLRCSPKSGHDTVSWYQQALGQGPQFIFQYYEEEERQRGNFPDRFSGHQFPNYSSELNVNALLLGDSALYLCASRLAGRTGELFFGEGSRLTVL.

CDR3 coding DNA: TGTGCCAGCAGCTTACAGGGTAGCTCTGGAAACACCATATATTTT. This sequence encodes CASSLQGSSGNTIYF. V is TRBV5-4 and J is TRBJ1-3, with D tentatively TRBD1 (6 bases). Germline assignment: CDR1 SGHNT and CDR2 YYREEE (reference sequence). With 2 bases removed from V and 0 bases from J, the gap between germline ends came to 9 bases. The CDR3 is made up of 15 amino acids.

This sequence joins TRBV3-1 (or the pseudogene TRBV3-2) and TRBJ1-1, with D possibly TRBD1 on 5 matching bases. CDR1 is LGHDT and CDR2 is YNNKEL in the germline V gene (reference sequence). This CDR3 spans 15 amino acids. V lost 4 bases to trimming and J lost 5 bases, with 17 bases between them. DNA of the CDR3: TGTGCCAGCAGCCTAGGATATGGGGGGTCGACTGAAGCTTTCTTT. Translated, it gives CASSLGYGGSTEAFF.